The 11 T cell receptor beta chains in this list originate from one sample, sequenced in a study of blood T cells in healthy people across ages. The second PCR ran about 7 to 12 cycles with a sample-barcoded 5' primer and J-beta primers. TCRdb reanalysed the 5' RACE reads using MiXCR and keeps one entry per CDR3 protein. The sample shows fewer than 800,000 distinct CDR3 sequences, roughly 25% of them seen only once. A further study also used this sample, focusing on T cells of mothers and their children.

Material for sequencing was blood. The receptors originated from a boy younger than 18 in good health.

The genes are TRBV7-9 and TRBJ2-1; possibly TRBD1 for D (6 bases). This CDR3 is built from 16 residues. The germline V and J ends were trimmed by 3 bases and 2 bases, with 14 bases remaining between them. The germline V gene encodes CDR1 SEHNR and CDR2 FQNEAQ (reference sequence). CDR3 coding DNA: TGTGCCAGCAGCTTTCCCGGGACACCGGCCTACAATGAGCAGTTCTTC. This gives the protein CASSFPGTPAYNEQFF.

This clonotype appeared once. This chain links TRBV7-2 with TRBJ2-5, with 9 bases matching TRBD2. The CDR3 extends over 16 amino acids. Germline V gene data show CDR1 as SGHTA and CDR2 as FQGNSA. Unmatched junction bases numbered 11, after V lost 5 bases and J lost 4 bases. In nucleotides, the CDR3 is TGTGCCAGCAGCCAAGACCCGGGACTAGCAGGAGAGACCCAGTACTTC. It yields the protein CASSQDPGLAGETQYF.

This clonotype was counted between two and nine times. This chain joins TRBV7-2 and TRBJ1-4; 9 bases align to TRBD1. Germline-derived CDR1 and CDR2 are SGHTA and FQGNSA. Trimming at V came to 1 base and at J to 10 bases, leaving 7 bases not matched to a gene. This CDR3 comprises 15 residues. CDR3 amino acids: CASSLGTGEFVKLFF. The CDR3 DNA reads as TGTGCCAGCAGCTTAGGGACAGGGGAATTTGTAAAACTGTTTTTT. The variable domain in full, with the rest retrieved from reference TRBV7-2 and TRBJ1-4, is GAGVSQSPSNKVTEKGKDVELRCDPISGHTALYWYRQSLGQGLEFLIYFQGNSAPDKSGLPSDRFSAERTGGSVSTLTIQRTQQEDSAVYLCASSLGTGEFVKLFFGSGTQLSVL.

This rearrangement joins TRBV20-1 to TRBJ2-7; TRBD2 matches 12 bases. After removal of 1 base from V and 0 bases from J, the junction contained 4 bases not matched to a gene. There are 16 residues in the CDR3. Germline CDR1 DFQATT, CDR2 SNEGSKA (reference sequence). The CDR3 region is CSARGTSGVSSYEQYF. For the CDR3, the DNA is TGCAGTGCTAGAGGGACTAGCGGGGTCAGCTCCTACGAGCAGTACTTC.

The CDR3 DNA reads TGTGCCACCAGCAGAACGACTGAAAACACCGGGGAGCTGTTTTTT. It translates to CATSRTTENTGELFF. This chain links TRBV15 with TRBJ2-2; D not certain. The CDR3 totals 15 residues. V lost 2 bases and J lost 2, with 9 bases in between. CDR1 and CDR2 (germline): LNHNV, YYDKDF (reference sequence).

This chain joins TRBV20-1 and TRBJ2-5; D is uncertain. The CDR3 consists of 14 residues. CDR1 and CDR2 from the germline V gene are DFQATT and SNEGSKA (reference sequence). The V end was cut by 8 bases, the J end by 2 bases, with 18 bases between. In DNA form, the CDR3 reads TGCAGTTCCATAAACCGGGCCAGTCAAGAGACCCAGTACTTC. The encoded protein is CSSINRASQETQYF.

The V gene is TRBV5-6, the J gene TRBJ2-7; D is ambiguous. The CDR3 has 13 residues. V lost 3 bases and J 4 bases, leaving 11 bases between the germline ends. CDR1 and CDR2 (germline): SGHDT, YYEEEE. CDR3 protein: CASSSSRLYEQYF. CDR3 DNA: TGTGCCAGCAGCTCGAGCAGGCTTTACGAGCAGTACTTC. Filled out from reference TRBV5-6 and TRBJ2-7, the complete variable domain reads DAGVTQSPTHLIKTRGQQVTLRCSPKSGHDTVSWYQQALGQGPQFIFQYYEEEERQRGNFPDRFSGHQFPNYSSELNVNALLLGDSALYLCASSSSRLYEQYFGPGTRLTVT.

This clonotype was counted between two and nine times. The chain recombines TRBV6-5 with TRBJ2-5; a weak D match, TRBD1 (6 bases). V lost 7 bases and J 6 bases, leaving 15 bases between the germline ends. Per the germline V gene, CDR1 is MNHEY and CDR2 is SVGAGI. CDR3 length equals 13 residues. The CDR3 bases are TGTGCCAGCACCCATAGGGACAAGAAGACCCAGTACTTC. This sequence encodes CASTHRDKKTQYF.

The chain uses TRBV7-2 and TRBJ2-1; possibly TRBD1 for D (5 bases). CDR1 SGHTA and CDR2 FQGNSA come from the germline V gene. V was cut by 3 bases and J by 8 bases, with 11 bases left in between. The CDR3 is made up of 13 amino acids. The CDR3 sequence: CASSFWGTYEQFF. In DNA form, the CDR3 reads TGTGCCAGCAGCTTTTGGGGCACGTATGAGCAGTTCTTC. Complete variable domain (other parts from reference TRBV7-2 and TRBJ2-1): GAGVSQSPSNKVTEKGKDVELRCDPISGHTALYWYRQSLGQGLEFLIYFQGNSAPDKSGLPSDRFSAERTGGSVSTLTIQRTQQEDSAVYLCASSFWGTYEQFFGPGTRLTVL.

This clonotype came up a few times. This chain uses TRBV20-1 with TRBJ2-1; tentative D call: TRBD1 (5 bases). CDR1 is DFQATT, CDR2 SNEGSKA, per germline (reference sequence). V was cut by 1 base and J by 6 bases, with 7 bases left in between. This CDR3 has 12 residues. The CDR3 loop reads CSARGGSNEQFF. The CDR3 nucleotides are TGCAGTGCTAGAGGGGGCTCCAATGAGCAGTTCTTC.

This clonotype was found many times. This sequence joins TRBV6-5 and TRBJ2-5; 10 bases agree with TRBD2. The end of the DNA fits TRBJ2-7 better, so the J call may be wrong. There are 15 residues in the CDR3. The germline V gene encodes CDR1 MNHEY and CDR2 SVGAGI. CDR3 sequence: CASRPPGLAHYEQYF. The CDR3 DNA is TGTGCCAGCAGACCCCCGGGACTAGCGCATTACGAGCAGTACTTC.